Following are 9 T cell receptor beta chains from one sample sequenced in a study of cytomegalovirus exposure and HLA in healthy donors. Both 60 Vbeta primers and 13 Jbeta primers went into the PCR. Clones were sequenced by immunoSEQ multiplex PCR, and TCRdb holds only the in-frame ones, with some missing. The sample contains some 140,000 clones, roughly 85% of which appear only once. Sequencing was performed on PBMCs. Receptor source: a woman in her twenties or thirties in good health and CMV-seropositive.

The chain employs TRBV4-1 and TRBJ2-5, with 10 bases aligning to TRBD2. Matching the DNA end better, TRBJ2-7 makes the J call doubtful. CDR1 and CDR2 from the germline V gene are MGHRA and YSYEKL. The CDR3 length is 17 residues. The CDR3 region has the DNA TGCGCCAGCAGCCAAGAGGGGAGCGGGGGGGCCTCCTACGAGCAGTACTTC. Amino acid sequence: CASSQEGSGGASYEQYF.

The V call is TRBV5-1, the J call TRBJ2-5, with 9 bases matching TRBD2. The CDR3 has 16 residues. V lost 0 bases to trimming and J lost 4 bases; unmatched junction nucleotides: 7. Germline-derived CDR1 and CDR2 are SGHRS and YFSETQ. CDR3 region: CASSLGRLAGLETQYF. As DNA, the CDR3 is TGCGCCAGCAGCTTGGGAAGGCTAGCGGGGTTAGAGACCCAGTACTTC.

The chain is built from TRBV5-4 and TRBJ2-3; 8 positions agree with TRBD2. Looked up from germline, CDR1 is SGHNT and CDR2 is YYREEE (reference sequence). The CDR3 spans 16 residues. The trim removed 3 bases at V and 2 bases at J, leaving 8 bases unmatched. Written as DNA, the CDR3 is TGTGCCAGCAGCTGGGGCGGGGGGTCCCCCACAGATACGCAGTATTTT. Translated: CASSWGGGSPTDTQYF.

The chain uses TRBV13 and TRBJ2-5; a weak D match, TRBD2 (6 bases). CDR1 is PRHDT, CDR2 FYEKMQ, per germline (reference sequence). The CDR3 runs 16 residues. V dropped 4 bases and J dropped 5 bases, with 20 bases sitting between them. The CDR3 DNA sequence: TGTGCCAGCAGCTCCCGGGACTCTCAATGGAGGGAGACCCAGTACTTC. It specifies CASSSRDSQWRETQYF. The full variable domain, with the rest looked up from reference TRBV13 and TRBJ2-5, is AAGVIQSPRHLIKEKRETATLKCYPIPRHDTVYWYQQGPGQDPQFLISFYEKMQSDKGSIPDRFSAQQFSDYHSELNMSSLELGDSALYFCASSSRDSQWRETQYFGPGTRLLVL.

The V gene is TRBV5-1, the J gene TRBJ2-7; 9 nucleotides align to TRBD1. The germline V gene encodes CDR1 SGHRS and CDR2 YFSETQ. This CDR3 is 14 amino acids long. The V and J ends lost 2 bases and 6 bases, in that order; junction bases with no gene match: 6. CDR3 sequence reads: CASSFTGGKVEQYF. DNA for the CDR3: TGCGCCAGCAGCTTCACAGGGGGCAAGGTCGAGCAGTACTTC. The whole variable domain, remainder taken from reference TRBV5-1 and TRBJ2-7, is KAGVTQTPRYLIKTRGQQVTLSCSPISGHRSVSWYQQTPGQGLQFLFEYFSETQRNKGNFPGRFSGRQFSNSRSEMNVSTLELGDSALYLCASSFTGGKVEQYFGPGTRLTVT.

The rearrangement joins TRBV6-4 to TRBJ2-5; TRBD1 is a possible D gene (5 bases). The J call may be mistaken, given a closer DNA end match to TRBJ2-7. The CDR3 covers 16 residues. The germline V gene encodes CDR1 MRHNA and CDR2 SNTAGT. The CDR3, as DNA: TGTGCCAGCAGTGACTCCGGTCAGGGCCTCTCCTACGAGCAGTACTTC. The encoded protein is CASSDSGQGLSYEQYF.

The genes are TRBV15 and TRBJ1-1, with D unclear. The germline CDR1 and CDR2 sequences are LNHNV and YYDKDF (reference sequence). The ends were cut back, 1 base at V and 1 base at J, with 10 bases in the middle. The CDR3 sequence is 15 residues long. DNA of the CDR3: TGTGCCACCAGCAGAGGCGAGGGTACGAACACTGAAGCTTTCTTT. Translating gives CATSRGEGTNTEAFF.

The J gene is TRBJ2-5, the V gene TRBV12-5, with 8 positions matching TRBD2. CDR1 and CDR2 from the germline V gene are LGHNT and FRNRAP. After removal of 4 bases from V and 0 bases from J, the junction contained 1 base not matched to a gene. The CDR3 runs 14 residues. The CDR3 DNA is TGTGCTAGTGGTTCGGGGGGGGACCAAGAGACCCAGTACTTC. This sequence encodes CASGSGGDQETQYF.

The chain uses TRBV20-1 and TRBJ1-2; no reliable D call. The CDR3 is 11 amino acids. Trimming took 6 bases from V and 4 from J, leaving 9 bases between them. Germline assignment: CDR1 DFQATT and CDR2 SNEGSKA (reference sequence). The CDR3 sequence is CSAPEAYGYTF. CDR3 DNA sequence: TGCAGTGCGCCCGAGGCCTATGGCTACACCTTC.